This T cell receptor beta chain derives from a study of OX40 agonist ivuxolimab in advanced cancers. Clones were sequenced by immunoSEQ multiplex PCR, and TCRdb holds only the in-frame ones, with some missing. The profile shows about 64,000 clones, roughly nine tenths of them singletons. The germline V and J ends were trimmed by 2 bases and 9 bases, with 14 bases remaining between them. Germline V CDR1 and CDR2: WNHNN, SYGVQD (reference sequence). The CDR3 covers 13 residues. The chain couples TRBV10-1 to TRBJ2-7; D possibly corresponds to TRBD2 (6 bases). The starting material was CD4+ or CD8+ T cells sorted from blood, obtained in a trial of the OX40 agonist ivuxolimab. The TCR originated in an adult with an advanced solid tumor such as melanoma, head and neck, liver or kidney cancer. The CDR3 sequence is CASSENGFGGQYF. CDR3 bases: TGCGCCAGCAGTGAGAACGGCTTCGGGGGGCAGTACTTC.